This T cell receptor beta chain was captured in a study of early T cells in non-severe SARS-CoV-2 infection. Whole-study findings and limits: Lookups in VDJdb leaned toward anti-spike CD8 responses and missed private and CD4 specificities.

TCRdb called the 5' RACE reads again in MiXCR, with one record for every CDR3 protein. The table records more than 65,000 distinct CDR3 sequences, 9.5% to 15% of them present only once. Trimming cost V 3 bases and J 3 bases, with 16 bases left between them. This CDR3 is 15 amino acids long. The V gene's germline CDR1 is DFQATT and CDR2 SNEGSKA (reference sequence). As regards this clonotype: What it recognizes is unknown.

V and J are TRBV20-1 and TRBJ2-3; no clear D gene. This sequence originates from an adult who was a healthcare worker with PCR-confirmed SARS-CoV-2 infection or an uninfected control (not recorded which). The specimen was whole blood. The CDR3 here is CSARKESGTTDTQYF. CDR3 sequence (DNA): TGCAGTGCTAGGAAGGAGTCGGGCACTACAGATACGCAGTATTTT.